This T cell receptor (beta chain) stems from a study of blood T cell repertoires in COVID-19. Participants in the exposed group had met a COVID-19 case in the 2 weeks before joining the study. Method: immunoSEQ multiplex PCR; TCRdb's copy keeps in-frame clones and lacks some. The repertoire consists of about 250,000 clones, with approximately 88% occurring once and the leading ten covering about 2.9%. CDR1 and CDR2 from the germline V gene are MNHEY and SVGEGT. V lost 4 bases to trimming and J lost 4 bases, with 10 bases between them. The CDR3 extends over 13 amino acids. The sequenced sample consisted of PBMCs or T cells enriched from blood (not recorded which). The chain is built from TRBV6-2 or TRBV6-3 and TRBJ1-2; a possible D gene is TRBD1 (6 bases). This TCR derives from a woman aged 40 to 50 who had been exposed to COVID-19. The CDR3 here is CASSSDRSYGYTF. The CDR3 DNA reads as TGTGCCAGCAGTTCCGACAGGAGCTATGGCTACACCTTC.